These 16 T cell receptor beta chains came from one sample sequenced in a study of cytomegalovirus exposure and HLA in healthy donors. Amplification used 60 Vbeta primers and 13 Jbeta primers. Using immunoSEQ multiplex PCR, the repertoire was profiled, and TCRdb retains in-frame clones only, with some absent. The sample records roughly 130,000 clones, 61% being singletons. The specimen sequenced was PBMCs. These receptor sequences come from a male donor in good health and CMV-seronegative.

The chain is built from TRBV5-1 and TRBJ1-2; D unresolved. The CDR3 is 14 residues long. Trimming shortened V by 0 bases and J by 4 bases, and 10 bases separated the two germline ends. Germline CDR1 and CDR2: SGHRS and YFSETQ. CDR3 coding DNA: TGCGCCAGCAGCTTGGACGGAGTTCTCTATGGCTACACCTTC. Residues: CASSLDGVLYGYTF. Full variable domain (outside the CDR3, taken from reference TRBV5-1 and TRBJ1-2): KAGVTQTPRYLIKTRGQQVTLSCSPISGHRSVSWYQQTPGQGLQFLFEYFSETQRNKGNFPGRFSGRQFSNSRSEMNVSTLELGDSALYLCASSLDGVLYGYTFGSGTRLTVV.

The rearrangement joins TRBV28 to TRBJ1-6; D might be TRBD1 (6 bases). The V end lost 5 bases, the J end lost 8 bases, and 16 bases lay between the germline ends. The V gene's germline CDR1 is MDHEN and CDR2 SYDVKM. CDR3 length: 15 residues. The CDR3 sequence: CASSMGARADSPLHF. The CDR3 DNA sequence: TGTGCCAGCAGTATGGGGGCCAGGGCGGATTCACCCCTCCACTTT.

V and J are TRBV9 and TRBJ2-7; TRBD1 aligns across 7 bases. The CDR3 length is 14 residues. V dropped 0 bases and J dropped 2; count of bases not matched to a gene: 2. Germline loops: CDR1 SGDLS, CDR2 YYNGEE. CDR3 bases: TGTGCCAGCAGCGTAGACGGGACAGCCTACGAGCAGTACTTC. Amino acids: CASSVDGTAYEQYF.

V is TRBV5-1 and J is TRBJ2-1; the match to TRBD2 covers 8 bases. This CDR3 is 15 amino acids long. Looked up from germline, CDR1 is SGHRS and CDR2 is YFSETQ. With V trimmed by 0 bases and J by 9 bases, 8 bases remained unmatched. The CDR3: CASSLGGTRVSEQFF. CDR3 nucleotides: TGCGCCAGCAGCTTGGGCGGGACTAGAGTGTCTGAGCAGTTCTTC.

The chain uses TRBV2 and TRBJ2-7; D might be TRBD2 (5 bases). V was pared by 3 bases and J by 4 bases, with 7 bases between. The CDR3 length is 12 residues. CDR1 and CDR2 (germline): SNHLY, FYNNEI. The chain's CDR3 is CASSESGYEQYF. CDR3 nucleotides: TGTGCCAGCAGTGAGAGCGGTTACGAGCAGTACTTC. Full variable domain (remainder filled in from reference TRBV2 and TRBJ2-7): EPEVTQTPSHQVTQMGQEVILRCVPISNHLYFYWYRQILGQKVEFLVSFYNNEISEKSEIFDDQFSVERPDGSNFTLKIRSTKLEDSAMYFCASSESGYEQYFGPGTRLTVT.

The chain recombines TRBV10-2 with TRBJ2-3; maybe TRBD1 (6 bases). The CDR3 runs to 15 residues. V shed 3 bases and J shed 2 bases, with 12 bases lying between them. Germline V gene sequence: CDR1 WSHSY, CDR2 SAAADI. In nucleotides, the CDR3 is TGCGCCAGCAGTGACAGTCAGGGGATCACAGATACGCAGTATTTT. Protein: CASSDSQGITDTQYF.

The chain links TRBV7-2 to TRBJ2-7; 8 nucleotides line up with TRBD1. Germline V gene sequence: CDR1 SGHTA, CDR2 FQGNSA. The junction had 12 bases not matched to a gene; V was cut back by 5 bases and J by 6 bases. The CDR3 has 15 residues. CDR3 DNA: TGTGCCAGCAGCGGCGGCACAGGGGGTTTGCGCGAGCAGTACTTC. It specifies CASSGGTGGLREQYF.

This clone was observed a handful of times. Here the CDR3 DNA reads TGTGCCAGCAGTGGCAATAGCGGGGTCATAGAGACCCAGTACTTC. This gives the protein CASSGNSGVIETQYF. The rearrangement links TRBV2 to TRBJ2-5; the match to TRBD2 covers 8 bases. The trim removed 4 bases at V and 4 bases at J, leaving 8 bases unmatched. The germline CDR1 and CDR2 sequences are SNHLY and FYNNEI. This CDR3 has 15 residues.

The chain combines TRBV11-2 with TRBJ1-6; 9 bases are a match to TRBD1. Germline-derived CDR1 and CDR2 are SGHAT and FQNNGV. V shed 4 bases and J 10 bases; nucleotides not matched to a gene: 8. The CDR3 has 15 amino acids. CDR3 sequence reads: CASSWTGTGSSPLHF. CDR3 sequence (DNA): TGTGCCAGCAGCTGGACCGGGACAGGGTCCTCACCCCTCCACTTT.

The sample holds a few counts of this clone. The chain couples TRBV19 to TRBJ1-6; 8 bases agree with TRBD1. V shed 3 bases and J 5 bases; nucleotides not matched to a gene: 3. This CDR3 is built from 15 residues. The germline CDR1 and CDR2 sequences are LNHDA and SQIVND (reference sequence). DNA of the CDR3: TGTGCCAGTAGTATGGGGACAGGACATAATTCACCCCTCCACTTT. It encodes CASSMGTGHNSPLHF.

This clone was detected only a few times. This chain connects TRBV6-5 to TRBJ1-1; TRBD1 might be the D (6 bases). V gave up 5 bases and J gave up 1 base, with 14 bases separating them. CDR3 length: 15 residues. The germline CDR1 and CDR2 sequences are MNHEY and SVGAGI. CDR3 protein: CASSATGRGNTEAFF. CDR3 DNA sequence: TGTGCCAGCAGTGCGACAGGACGCGGGAACACTGAAGCTTTCTTT.

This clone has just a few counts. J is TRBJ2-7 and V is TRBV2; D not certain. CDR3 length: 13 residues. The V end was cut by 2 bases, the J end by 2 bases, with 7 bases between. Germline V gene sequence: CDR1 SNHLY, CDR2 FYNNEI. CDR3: CASSEWQTYEQYF. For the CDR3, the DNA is TGTGCCAGCAGTGAATGGCAGACCTACGAGCAGTACTTC.

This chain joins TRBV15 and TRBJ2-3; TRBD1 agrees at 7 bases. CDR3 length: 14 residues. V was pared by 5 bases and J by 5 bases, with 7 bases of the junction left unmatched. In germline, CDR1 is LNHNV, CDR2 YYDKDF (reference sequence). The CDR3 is CATSLRDSQDTQYF. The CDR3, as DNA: TGTGCCACCAGCCTCCGGGACAGCCAAGATACGCAGTATTTT.

As DNA, the CDR3 is TGTGCCAGCAGCGTAGAAGGCCTCGTGGGGACAGGGGTATACAATGAGCAGTTCTTC. Protein: CASSVEGLVGTGVYNEQFF. The chain couples TRBV9 to TRBJ2-1; 10 bases agree with TRBD1. This CDR3 contains 19 residues. Germline V gene sequence: CDR1 SGDLS, CDR2 YYNGEE. V trimming: 0 bases; J trimming: 4 bases; junction bases outside the gene matches: 13.

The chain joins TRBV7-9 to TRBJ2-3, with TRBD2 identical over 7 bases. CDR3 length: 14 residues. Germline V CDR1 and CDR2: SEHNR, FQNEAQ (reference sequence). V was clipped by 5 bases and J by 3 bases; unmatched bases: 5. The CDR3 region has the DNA TGTGCCAGCAGCCCACCGGGAGGTACAGATACGCAGTATTTT. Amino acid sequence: CASSPPGGTDTQYF.

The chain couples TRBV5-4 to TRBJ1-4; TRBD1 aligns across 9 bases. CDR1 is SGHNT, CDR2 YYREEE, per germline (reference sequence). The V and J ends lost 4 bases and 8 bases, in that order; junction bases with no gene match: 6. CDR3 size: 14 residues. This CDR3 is CASSLQGAGEKLFF. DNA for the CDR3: TGTGCCAGCAGCCTACAGGGGGCGGGCGAAAAACTGTTTTTT.